Included here is one TCR beta chain sequence, with context. Its antigen remains undetermined. Base qualities are missing; no much larger clone stands one base away. The sample belongs to a study of blood T cell repertoires in COVID-19 (dated by TCRdb to about 2020). Study-level background: The collaborator samples originated in the United States, Italy and Spain and spanned the acute and convalescent phases of COVID-19. The material from the prospective study consisted of cDNA or gDNA derived from T cells, B-cell-depleted T cells, or PBMCs. Deeply sampled blood TCRbeta repertoires from subjects exposed to, actively infected with, or recovered from COVID-19 were included in the dataset. The repertoires were released in a freely available public database intended as a resource for research on the immune response to SARS-CoV-2. The samples were drawn from two sources: the first 160 participants of the ongoing ImmuneRACE study, and approximately 1,300 subjects contributed by 6 global collaborators. Sample metadata almost always included a de-identified subject ID, COVID-19 status, age in years and sex. Where HLA class I and class II types were available, the types were taken from metadata supplied by the sample provider, not from assay-based typing. Results the study describes overall, beyond this receptor: How much clinical and demographic metadata was included differed by source and by participant, and the metadata was provided uncurated.

Enrolling through a virtual design, the prospective study's participants ranged in age from roughly 18 to 89 years and lived across roughly 23 United States geographic areas. In the prospective study, participants were assigned to cohorts based on the clinical history participants reported in a screening survey and a study questionnaire. Recovered participants in ImmuneRACE Cohort 3 were defined by two consecutive negative NP/OP PCR tests, clearance by a healthcare professional, or resolution of symptoms. In the prospective study, mobile phlebotomists collected whole blood, serum and a nasopharyngeal or oropharyngeal swab from each participant. Additional blood draws and questionnaires over an approximately two-month period could optionally be provided by prospective study participants. Blood samples from the prospective study were shipped frozen or at room temperature prior to DNA extraction.

The immunoSEQ Assay, a bias-controlled multiplex PCR, was used to amplify TCRbeta CDR3 regions from genomic DNA. On the authors' methods: Within the assay, amplification of reference gene primers was used to estimate how many nucleated cells each sample contained. Sequence reads were collapsed and filtered to measure the absolute abundance of every unique TCRbeta CDR3 rearrangement. For each sample, productive Simpson clonality was calculated as the square root of Simpson's diversity index across productive rearrangements. TCRdb carries this immuneACCESS record with in-frame sequences only. Its versions omit some clonotypes, under half of them owing to an unresolved V gene in the studies checked, with the rest unexplained. The V and J calls and clone size were taken over from that table, and D and trimming were inferred from the DNA. Within this sample are about 130,000 clones, with about 86% of them counted one time only. The ten top clones hold approximately 9.1% of the sample.

Ends trimmed: V by 4 bases, J by 1 base; bases unmatched to a gene: 8. The CDR3 holds 17 amino acids from the cysteine to the phenylalanine. Just the 51-base CDR3 DNA is kept, in frame starting at base 1. The CDR1 and CDR2 encoded by the germline V gene are SGDLS and YYNGEE. The source material was PBMCs or T cells enriched from blood (not recorded which). The receptor was isolated from a man aged 50 to 60 who had recovered from COVID-19. The sequence joins TRBV9 to TRBJ2-3; TRBD2 lines up with 11 middle nucleotides. The DNA is TGTGCCAGCAGCCCGGGCTTACTAGCGGGGGGCACAGATACGCAGTATTTT. This is translated as CASSPGLLAGGTDTQYF.